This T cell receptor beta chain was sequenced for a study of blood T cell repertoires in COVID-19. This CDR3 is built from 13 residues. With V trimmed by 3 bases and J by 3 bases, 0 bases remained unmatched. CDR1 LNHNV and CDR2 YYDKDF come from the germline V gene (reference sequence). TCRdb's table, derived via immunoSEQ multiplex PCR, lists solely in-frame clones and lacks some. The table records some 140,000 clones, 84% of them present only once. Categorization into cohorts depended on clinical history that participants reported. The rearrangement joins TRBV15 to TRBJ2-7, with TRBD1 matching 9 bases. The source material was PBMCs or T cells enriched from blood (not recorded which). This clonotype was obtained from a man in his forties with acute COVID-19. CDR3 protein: CATSRDRGYEQYF. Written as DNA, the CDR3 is TGTGCCACCAGCAGGGACAGGGGCTACGAGCAGTACTTC.